Below are 3 T cell receptor beta chains sequenced from a single sample in a study of cytomegalovirus exposure and HLA in healthy donors. Libraries were prepared by immunoSEQ multiplex PCR; TCRdb keeps only in-frame clonotypes and omits some of them. This table has 75,000 to 95,000 clones, approximately 96% appearing once. What was sequenced was PBMCs. All receptors come from a man aged 18 to 30 in good health and CMV-seronegative.

The chain links TRBV19 to TRBJ2-3, with D possibly TRBD2 on 5 matching bases. There are 14 residues in the CDR3. Germline-derived CDR1 and CDR2 are LNHDA and SQIVND (reference sequence). V shed 8 bases and J shed 0 bases, with 12 bases lying between them. The CDR3 region has the DNA TGTGCCAGTGTGAGCGGAGCTAGCACAGATACGCAGTATTTT. This gives the protein CASVSGASTDTQYF.

This clone was seen more than once but under ten times. The rearrangement joins TRBV2 to TRBJ1-5, with 7 bases matching TRBD1. The CDR3 spans 12 residues. The ends lost 7 bases at V and 8 bases at J; junction bases unmatched: 5. Germline assignment: CDR1 SNHLY and CDR2 FYNNEI. CDR3 sequence: CASNRGEEPQHF. CDR3 sequence (DNA): TGTGCCAGCAACAGGGGAGAAGAGCCCCAGCATTTT.

This chain joins TRBV19 and TRBJ1-5; 7 bases fit TRBD1. V was clipped by 7 bases and J by 6 bases; unmatched bases: 12. This CDR3 contains 15 residues. Per germline, CDR1 LNHDA and CDR2 SQIVND (reference sequence). The CDR3 sequence: CASNSGTAFVQPQHF. The CDR3, as DNA: TGTGCCAGTAACTCCGGGACAGCCTTTGTTCAGCCCCAGCATTTT. The entire variable domain, with the rest obtained from reference TRBV19 and TRBJ1-5, is as follows: DGGITQSPKYLFRKEGQNVTLSCEQNLNHDAMYWYRQDPGQGLRLIYYSQIVNDFQKGDIAEGYSVSREKKESFPLTVTSAQKNPTAFYLCASNSGTAFVQPQHFGDGTRLSIL.